This entry describes one T cell receptor (beta chain). No antigen is known for it. The CDR3 runs 13 residues. Germline V CDR1 and CDR2: MGHDK, SYGVNS. Trimming took off 4 bases at V and 6 bases at J, with 13 bases between the two ends. The record originates from a study of T cell repertoires in cytomegalovirus infection. Turning to the study itself: CMV infection plus the matching HLA type was flagged by public TCR beta signatures.

TCRdb ran MiXCR on the reads and lists one entry per CDR3 protein. The data show about 220,000 distinct CDR3 sequences, roughly two fifths seen once. The clonotype comes from a human donor in good health (CMV status not recorded). Some clones in this sample may be carry-over from other donors' samples. The chain has TRBV25-1 and TRBJ2-7; D gene uncertain. The source material was CD8+ T cells from cultured PBMCs, sampled from culture after CMV antigen stimulation. The CDR3 is CASSVERRAEQYF. The CDR3 nucleotides read TGTGCCAGCAGTGTAGAGCGTCGGGCCGAGCAGTACTTC.